This T cell receptor beta chain was identified during a study of T cell repertoires in cytomegalovirus infection. A single record per CDR3 protein comes from TCRdb applying MiXCR to the reads. The sample includes about 330,000 distinct CDR3 sequences, more than 8% of them seen just once. This clonotype was found many times. The sequence was obtained from a human donor in good health (CMV status not recorded). Some clones in this sample may be carry-over from other donors' samples. Sequenced input: PBMCs.

The CDR3 protein is CASSSKTGLPLTGNTIYF. The CDR3 DNA sequence: TGTGCCAGCAGCTCGAAAACCGGGCTTCCCCTAACTGGAAACACCATATATTTT. The chain is built from TRBV7-2 and TRBJ1-3; D uncertain. Germline V gene lookup returns CDR1 SGHTA and CDR2 FQGNSA. This CDR3 has 18 residues. V shed 4 bases and J shed 2 bases, with 21 bases lying between them.